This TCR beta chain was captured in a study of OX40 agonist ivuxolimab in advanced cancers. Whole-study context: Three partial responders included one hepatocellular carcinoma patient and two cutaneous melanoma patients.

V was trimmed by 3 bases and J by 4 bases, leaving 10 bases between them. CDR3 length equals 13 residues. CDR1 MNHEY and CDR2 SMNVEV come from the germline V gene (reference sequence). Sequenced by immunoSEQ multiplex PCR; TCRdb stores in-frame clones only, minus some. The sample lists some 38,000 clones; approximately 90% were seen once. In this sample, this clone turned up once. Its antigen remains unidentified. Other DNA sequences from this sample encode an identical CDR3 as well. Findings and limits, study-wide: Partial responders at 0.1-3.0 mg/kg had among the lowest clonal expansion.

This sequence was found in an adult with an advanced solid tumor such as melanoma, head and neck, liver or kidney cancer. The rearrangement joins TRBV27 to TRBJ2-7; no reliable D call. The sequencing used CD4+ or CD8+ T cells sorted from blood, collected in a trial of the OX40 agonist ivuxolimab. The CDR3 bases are TGTGCCAGCAGTTTGGGGTCGCGTTACGAGCAGTACTTC. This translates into CASSLGSRYEQYF.